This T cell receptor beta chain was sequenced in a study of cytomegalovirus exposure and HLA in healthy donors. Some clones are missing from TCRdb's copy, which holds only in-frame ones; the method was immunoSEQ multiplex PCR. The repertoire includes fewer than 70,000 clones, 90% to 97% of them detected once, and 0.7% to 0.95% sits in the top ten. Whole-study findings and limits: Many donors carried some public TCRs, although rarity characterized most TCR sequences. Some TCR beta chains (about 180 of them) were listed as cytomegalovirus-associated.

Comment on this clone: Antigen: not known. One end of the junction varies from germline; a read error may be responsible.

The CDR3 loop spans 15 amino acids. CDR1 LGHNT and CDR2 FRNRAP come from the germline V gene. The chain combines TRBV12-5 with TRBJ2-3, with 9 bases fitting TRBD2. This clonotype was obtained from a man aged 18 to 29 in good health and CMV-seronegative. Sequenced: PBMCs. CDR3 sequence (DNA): TGTGCTAGTGGATTGGTGCTAGCGGGACCGGATACGCAGTATTTT. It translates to CASGLVLAGPDTQYF.